This note documents a single T cell receptor beta chain sequence. Its antigen is unknown. Here immunoSEQ multiplex PCR was the method, and the copy in TCRdb shows in-frame clones only, minus some. The sample has about 180,000 clones, 90% seen once. The source of the sample is a study of T cell responses to AZD1222 COVID-19 vaccine. The CDR3 totals 12 residues. Trimming removed 4 bases at V and 8 bases at J, with 11 bases between. Germline V lookup: CDR1 MDHEN, CDR2 SYDVKM. Study outcomes and limitations: Possibly, clonal diversity was underestimated; donors were largely white British and included more females. Among those given AZD1222, only five to seven were seropositive at baseline.

This TCR came from an adult who received the MenACWY meningococcal vaccine as a control. The sample here was peripheral blood, taken 28 days after the second dose of the MenACWY control vaccine. The rearrangement links TRBV28 to TRBJ1-2; no clear D. CDR3 in DNA: TGTGCCAGCAGTTCGCCCTTTGGAGGCTACACCTTC. Translated, it gives CASSSPFGGYTF.